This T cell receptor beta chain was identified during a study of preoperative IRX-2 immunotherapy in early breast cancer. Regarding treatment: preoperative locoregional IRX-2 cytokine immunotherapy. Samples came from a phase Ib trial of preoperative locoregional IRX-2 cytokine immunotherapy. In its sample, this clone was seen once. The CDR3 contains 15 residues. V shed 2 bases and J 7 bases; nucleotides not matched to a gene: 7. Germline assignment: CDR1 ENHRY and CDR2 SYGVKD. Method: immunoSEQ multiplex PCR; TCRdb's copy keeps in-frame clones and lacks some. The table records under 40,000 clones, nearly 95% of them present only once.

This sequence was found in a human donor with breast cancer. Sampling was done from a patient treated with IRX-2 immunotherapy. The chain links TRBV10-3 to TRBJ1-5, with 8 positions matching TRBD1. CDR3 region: CAISELTGAGQPQHF. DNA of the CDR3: TGTGCCATCAGTGAGCTGACAGGGGCAGGGCAGCCCCAGCATTTT.